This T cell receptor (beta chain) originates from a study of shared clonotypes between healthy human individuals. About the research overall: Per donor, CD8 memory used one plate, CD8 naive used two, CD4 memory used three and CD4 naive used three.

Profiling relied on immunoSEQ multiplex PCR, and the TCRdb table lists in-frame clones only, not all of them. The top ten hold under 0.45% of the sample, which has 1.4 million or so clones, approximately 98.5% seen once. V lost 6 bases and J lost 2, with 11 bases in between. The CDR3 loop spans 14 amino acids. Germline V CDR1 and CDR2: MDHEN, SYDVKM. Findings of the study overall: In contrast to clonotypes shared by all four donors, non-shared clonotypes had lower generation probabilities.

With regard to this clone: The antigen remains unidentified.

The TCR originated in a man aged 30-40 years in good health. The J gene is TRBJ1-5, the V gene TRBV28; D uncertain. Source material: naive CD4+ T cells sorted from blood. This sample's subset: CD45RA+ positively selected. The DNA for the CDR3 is TGTGCCAGCAGACCAAGCATGGGCAATCAGCCCCAGCATTTT. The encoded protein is CASRPSMGNQPQHF.